The 30 T cell receptor beta chains listed next were all sequenced from one sample in a study of CXCR3 chemokines and chemotherapy response in bladder cancer. TCRdb analysed the PCR reads with MiXCR anew, one entry per CDR3 protein. Among around 8,800 distinct CDR3 sequences, more than 20% were seen once, and the ten largest hold around 8.8%. The biological material was taken from a patient whose treatment included neoadjuvant chemotherapy. The receptors here all came from a human donor with bladder cancer that did not respond to neoadjuvant chemotherapy.

As to this clonotype: A read error likely explains this, since a far larger clone differs by one base. CDR3 region: CASSLDENTEAFF. In DNA form, the CDR3 reads TGTGCCAGCAGCTTAGACGAAAACACTGAAGCTTTCTTT. This sequence joins TRBV5-4 and TRBJ1-1; no definite D call. Germline V gene sequence: CDR1 SGHNT, CDR2 YYREEE (reference sequence). The length of the CDR3 is 13 residues. V lost 2 bases, J lost 2 bases, and 7 bases lay in between. Full variable domain (missing parts from reference TRBV5-4 and TRBJ1-1): ETGVTQSPTHLIKTRGQQVTLRCSSQSGHNTVSWYQQALGQGPQFIFQYYREEENGRGNFPPRFSGLQFPNYSSELNVNALELDDSALYLCASSLDENTEAFFGQGTRLTVV.

The V gene is TRBV5-6, the J gene TRBJ2-3, with a tentative D call TRBD1 (8 bases). The V gene lost 0 bases and the J gene lost 1 base, with 24 bases spanning the gap. The CDR3 sequence is 20 residues long. The germline V gene encodes CDR1 SGHDT and CDR2 YYEEEE. The chain's CDR3 is CASSLGSGQGFAGGTDTQYF. DNA for the CDR3: TGTGCCAGCAGCTTGGGGTCTGGACAGGGTTTTGCGGGGGGCACAGATACGCAGTATTTT.

As for this clonotype: The DNA is omitted, as the CDR3 cannot be located on it reliably, and the CDR3 follows TCRdb's listing. The CDR3 region is CASSFYICSASSGTTTEAFF. The V gene is TRBV7-2, the J gene TRBJ1-1. Germline V gene data show CDR1 as SGHTA and CDR2 as FQGNSA. From its first to its last residue, the CDR3 has 20 amino acids.

This clonotype was recorded at least ten times. Here the CDR3 DNA reads TGTGCCAGCAGCTCCCAGTCAGGTAATGAGCAGTTCTTC. Residues: CASSSQSGNEQFF. The chain links TRBV7-3 to TRBJ2-1; no firm D call. CDR1 and CDR2 from the germline V gene are SGHTA and FQGTGA. The CDR3 contains 13 residues. Between the trimmed V and J ends, which lost 4 bases and 7 bases, there was a span of 11 bases.

This clonotype is classed as medium-sized. This sequence joins TRBV19 and TRBJ2-3; D is unclear. Germline CDR1 LNHDA, CDR2 SQIVND (reference sequence). The CDR3 covers 14 residues. Trimming left V 5 bases short and J 2 bases short, with 11 bases between. CDR3 protein: CASSALAFTDTQYF. The DNA of the CDR3 is TGTGCCAGTAGTGCTCTGGCGTTCACAGATACGCAGTATTTT. The complete variable domain, with remaining parts taken from reference TRBV19 and TRBJ2-3, reads DGGITQSPKYLFRKEGQNVTLSCEQNLNHDAMYWYRQDPGQGLRLIYYSQIVNDFQKGDIAEGYSVSREKKESFPLTVTSAQKNPTAFYLCASSALAFTDTQYFGPGTRLTVL.

This clonotype was found many times. J is TRBJ2-7 and V is TRBV19; TRBD1 matches 8 bases. From germline, CDR1 is LNHDA and CDR2 SQIVND (reference sequence). This CDR3 is 15 amino acids long. V was pared by 0 bases and J by 2 bases, with 3 bases of the junction left unmatched. The CDR3 bases are TGTGCCAGTAGTATAGATGAGGACAGGGCCTACGAGCAGTACTTC. This sequence encodes CASSIDEDRAYEQYF.

With respect to this clonotype: A far larger clone lies a single base away; this is likely a read error. The rearrangement joins TRBV6-2 or TRBV6-3 to TRBJ1-1; the match to TRBD1 covers 7 bases. Germline V lookup: CDR1 MNHEY, CDR2 SVGEGT. The trim removed 8 bases at V and 11 bases at J, leaving 17 bases unmatched. This CDR3 contains 14 residues. CDR3 sequence: CASRGAGQLSSAFF. In DNA, the CDR3 is TGTGCCAGCCGTGGAGCGGGACAGCTATCTTCGGCTTTCTTT.

This clonotype was counted many times. This chain joins TRBV27 and TRBJ1-1, with no clear D. CDR1 is MNHEY, CDR2 SMNVEV, per germline (reference sequence). The CDR3 contains 15 residues. V was shortened by 0 bases and J by 1 base, with 9 bases between the two germline ends. The CDR3 region has the DNA TGTGCCAGCAGTTTATCGTACTCAGGGAACACTGAAGCTTTCTTT. Translating it yields CASSLSYSGNTEAFF.

This clonotype was picked up many times. The chain couples TRBV20-1 to TRBJ1-4; no definite D call. Trimming cost V 0 bases and J 8 bases, with 10 bases left between them. This CDR3 has 13 residues. Germline-derived CDR1 and CDR2 are DFQATT and SNEGSKA (reference sequence). CDR3 sequence: CSARDPGREKLFF. Here the CDR3 DNA reads TGCAGTGCTAGAGATCCCGGGAGGGAAAAACTGTTTTTT.

This clonotype was seen many times. The chain combines TRBV20-1 with TRBJ2-3, with a possible D match to TRBD2 (6 bases). CDR1 and CDR2 (germline): DFQATT, SNEGSKA (reference sequence). V was clipped by 4 bases and J by 4 bases, with 9 bases between them. The CDR3 runs to 12 residues. The CDR3 DNA follows: TGCAGTGCTAAACTAGCTGCAGATACGCAGTATTTT. This codes for CSAKLAADTQYF.

Remarks on this clonotype: This likely stems from a read error, as it lies one base from a far larger clone. V gene TRBV18 combines with J gene TRBJ2-1; a weak D match, TRBD2 (6 bases). Trimming removed 3 bases at V and 10 bases at J, with 16 bases between. This CDR3 is 14 amino acids long. The V gene's germline CDR1 is KGHSH and CDR2 LQKENI. The CDR3 is CASSPRPGEGEQFF. The CDR3, as DNA: TGTGCCAGCTCACCTCGTCCGGGGGAAGGCGAGCAGTTCTTC.

This clonotype counts as medium-sized (0.01 to 0.1%). The rearrangement uses TRBV30 and TRBJ2-3, with D tentatively TRBD2 (5 bases). The CDR3 has 13 residues. The germline V and J ends were trimmed by 3 bases and 0 bases, with 7 bases remaining between them. The germline gives CDR1 GTSNPN, CDR2 SVGIG (reference sequence). The CDR3 nucleotides read TGTGCCTGGAGCGGGGTCAGCACAGATACGCAGTATTTT. This sequence encodes CAWSGVSTDTQYF.

With respect to this clonotype: No conserved phenylalanine or tryptophan is present at the end of the CDR3, so a read error is the likely explanation. Because the CDR3's place on the DNA is in doubt, the DNA is left out and the CDR3 is given as listed by TCRdb. The rearrangement joins TRBV6-5 to TRBJ1-1; the table names TRBD1, a call not compared with the DNA. The CDR3 adds up to 13 amino acids, both ends counted. From germline, CDR1 is MNHEY and CDR2 SVGAGI. The CDR3 reads CASSSLGTAEDFL.

By frequency in the sample, this clonotype is medium-sized (0.01 to 0.1%). V and J are TRBV24-1 and TRBJ2-5, with 9 nucleotides matching TRBD2. Losses at the gene ends were 2 bases for V and 1 base for J; bases not matched to a gene: 4. Germline assignment: CDR1 KGHDR and CDR2 SFDVKD. The CDR3 is 16 residues long. CDR3 residues: CATSDSVAGAQETQYF. DNA for the CDR3: TGTGCCACCAGTGATTCGGTAGCGGGGGCCCAAGAGACCCAGTACTTC.

This clonotype was seen at least ten times. V and J are TRBV28 and TRBJ2-7; a weak D match, TRBD2 (5 bases). The CDR3 totals 11 residues. Germline V CDR1 and CDR2: MDHEN, SYDVKM. Trimming pared 7 bases from V and 2 bases from J, leaving 6 bases between. The DNA of the CDR3 is TGTGCCAGCAAACTAGCCTACGAGCAGTACTTC. This codes for CASKLAYEQYF.

The chain recombines TRBV11-2 with TRBJ2-2; D might be TRBD2 (5 bases). Germline-derived CDR1 and CDR2 are SGHAT and FQNNGV. The CDR3 loop spans 16 amino acids. The ends were cut back, 7 bases at V and 6 bases at J, with 21 bases in the middle. DNA of the CDR3: TGTGCCAGCACCCCGGGTGGACGCCGGGATCCCGGGGAGCTGTTTTTT. Translation: CASTPGGRRDPGELFF.

This clonotype showed up many times. The CDR3 DNA sequence: TGTGCCAGCAGCCGCAGGGGGGCGGGGGTGGTAGAGACCCAGTACTTC. Translation: CASSRRGAGVVETQYF. This sequence joins TRBV7-2 and TRBJ2-5, with D possibly being TRBD1 or TRBD2 (7 bases each). Trimming shortened V by 5 bases and J by 4 bases, and 20 bases separated the two germline ends. The germline V gene has CDR1 SGHTA and CDR2 FQGNSA. This CDR3 spans 16 amino acids.

With respect to this clonotype: A junction boundary mismatches the germline segment, possibly from a read error. The chain combines TRBV6-5 with TRBJ1-2; 8 bases align to TRBD1. The CDR3 has 12 amino acids. In germline, CDR1 is MNHEY, CDR2 SVGAGI. CDR3 protein: CTSRGQGSGYSF. In nucleotides, the CDR3 is TGTACCAGCCGAGGACAGGGAAGTGGCTACTCCTTC.

This clonotype was recorded at least ten times. The genes are TRBV4-3 and TRBJ1-2; tentatively, D is TRBD1 (6 bases). Trimming pared 2 bases from V and 0 bases from J, leaving 10 bases between. CDR1 and CDR2 (germline): LGHNA, YSLEER. The CDR3 loop spans 15 amino acids. CDR3 region: CASSQQRTANYGYTF. The CDR3, as DNA: TGCGCCAGCAGCCAACAAAGGACAGCTAACTATGGCTACACCTTC.

This clonotype was picked up many times. This rearrangement joins TRBV5-6 to TRBJ2-1; D unresolved. The length of the CDR3 is 13 residues. Trimming cost V 3 bases and J 9 bases, with 13 bases left between them. Germline V CDR1 and CDR2: SGHDT, YYEEEE. DNA of the CDR3: TGTGCCAGCAGCTCGAGGCGGATCGGTGAGCAGTTCTTC. This translates into CASSSRRIGEQFF.

By sample fraction, this clonotype is medium-sized (0.01 to 0.1%). The chain is built from TRBV6-6 and TRBJ1-6; 9 bases are shared with TRBD1. CDR1 MNHNY and CDR2 SVGAGI come from the germline V gene (reference sequence). The V segment lost 4 bases and the J segment 0 bases; nucleotides outside the gene matches: 10. This CDR3 has 19 residues. CDR3 protein: CASSSAGQGTSSYNSPLHF. The CDR3 region has the DNA TGTGCCAGCAGTTCTGCTGGACAGGGGACGAGCTCCTATAATTCACCCCTCCACTTT.

Concerning this clonotype itself: A far bigger clonotype differs at one base, so this is likely a read error. The chain has TRBV6-2 or TRBV6-3 and TRBJ1-6, with TRBD1 matching over 7 bases. This CDR3 spans 14 amino acids. Germline V lookup: CDR1 MNHEY, CDR2 SVGEGT. CDR3 region: CASSRDSYNSPIHF. CDR3 nucleotides: TGTGCCAGCAGTCGGGACAGTTATAATTCACCCATCCACTTT.

This clonotype has at least ten counts. The CDR3 sequence is CASSTDHSNQPQHF. CDR3 nucleotide sequence: TGTGCCAGCTCCACGGACCATAGCAATCAGCCCCAGCATTTT. The chain couples TRBV18 to TRBJ1-5; D ambiguous. Trimming left V 6 bases short and J 0 bases short, with 9 bases between. This CDR3 contains 14 residues. Germline-derived CDR1 and CDR2 are KGHSH and LQKENI. The whole variable domain, remainder taken from reference TRBV18 and TRBJ1-5, is NAGVMQNPRHLVRRRGQEARLRCSPMKGHSHVYWYRQLPEEGLKFMVYLQKENIIDESGMPKERFSAEFPKEGPSILRIQQVVRGDSAAYFCASSTDHSNQPQHFGDGTRLSIL.

This clonotype was seen repeatedly, ten times or more. This chain links TRBV5-6 with TRBJ2-1; tentatively, D is TRBD1 (5 bases). The germline V and J ends were trimmed by 2 bases and 9 bases, with 12 bases remaining between them. CDR1 is SGHDT and CDR2 is YYEEEE in the germline V gene. The CDR3 contains 13 residues. CDR3 region: CASSLGAYGEQFF. The CDR3 bases are TGTGCCAGCAGCTTAGGGGCTTACGGTGAGCAGTTCTTC.

J is TRBJ2-5 and V is TRBV4-2; D not certain. V lost 6 bases and J lost 4, with 12 bases in between. CDR3 size: 13 residues. Germline V gene lookup returns CDR1 LGHNA and CDR2 YNFKEQ. The CDR3 coding sequence is TGTGCCAGCAGTGCTGACTGGGGAGAGACCCAGTACTTC. Its protein product is CASSADWGETQYF.

By sample fraction, this clonotype is medium-sized (0.01 to 0.1%). This chain uses TRBV6-5 with TRBJ1-1, with 8 bases that match TRBD1. V trimming: 4 bases; J trimming: 10 bases; junction bases outside the gene matches: 5. CDR3 length: 12 residues. From germline, CDR1 is MNHEY and CDR2 SVGAGI. The DNA of the CDR3 is TGTGCCAGCAGTTCCTTACAGGGGGGAGCTTTCTTT. Protein: CASSSLQGGAFF.

This clonotype has ten or more counts. This chain connects TRBV7-2 to TRBJ1-3; D remains ambiguous. The V end lost 1 base, the J end lost 4 bases, and 11 bases lay between the germline ends. The CDR3 is made up of 15 amino acids. CDR1 SGHTA and CDR2 FQGNSA come from the germline V gene. The CDR3 sequence: CASSLGGYVGNTIYF. DNA of the CDR3: TGTGCCAGCAGCTTAGGGGGTTACGTAGGAAACACCATATATTTT.

This chain joins TRBV6-1 and TRBJ2-5; 10 nucleotides line up with TRBD2. The germline V gene has CDR1 MNHNS and CDR2 SASEGT. The ends lost 4 bases at V and 1 base at J; junction bases unmatched: 3. This CDR3 is 15 amino acids long. DNA of the CDR3: TGTGCCAGCAGTGGCCAGCGGGGGGGCCAAGAGACCCAGTACTTC. It is translated as CASSGQRGGQETQYF.

Turning to this clonotype: A far larger clone is just one base off, so this is likely a read error. The rearrangement joins TRBV6-5 to TRBJ1-1; D gene uncertain. Trimming left V 4 bases short and J 4 bases short, with 10 bases between. CDR3 length equals 13 residues. Germline values: CDR1 MNHEY, CDR2 SVGAGI. CDR3: CASSLRIITEAFF. The CDR3 DNA reads TGTGCCAGCAGTTTACGAATCATCACTGAAGCTTTCTTT.

This clonotype was picked up many times. The chain combines TRBV27 with TRBJ2-1; tentatively, D is TRBD1 or TRBD2 (5 bases each). Germline-derived CDR1 and CDR2 are MNHEY and SMNVEV (reference sequence). CDR3 length equals 15 residues. Trimming stripped 2 bases from V and 4 bases from J, with 12 bases between. CDR3 DNA sequence: TGTGCCAGCAGTTTAGGATGGGACCAGTACAATGAGCAGTTCTTC. Translation: CASSLGWDQYNEQFF.